The present entry profiles one T cell receptor beta chain with its context. Its cognate antigen is unknown. This sample is drawn from a study of blood T cells in healthy people across ages. The use of a sample-barcoded 5' primer and a J-beta primer mix characterized a second PCR of roughly 6 to 11 cycles. TCRdb independently ran MiXCR on the 5' RACE reads; one entry per CDR3 protein. The profile shows 920,000 or so distinct CDR3 sequences, 40% to 50% of them singletons. Isolated per sample were at least 6 million PBMCs. Study-wide results and limits: Any changes in expanded clonotypes were possibly confounded, as donor CMV status remained unknown. Across samples, TCR beta diversity tracked strongly with naive T cell percentage.

The CDR3 totals 17 residues. V lost 5 bases and J 13 bases, leaving 33 bases between the germline ends. Looked up from germline, CDR1 is DFQATT and CDR2 is SNEGSKA (reference sequence). The chain recombines TRBV20-1 with TRBJ2-1; maybe TRBD2 (5 bases). Sample: blood. This clonotype was obtained from a woman aged 60 to 75 in good health. The CDR3 here is CSASRSSGPSYQETQFF. CDR3 DNA sequence: TGCAGTGCTTCCAGATCGAGCGGACCGTCGTACCAAGAGACCCAGTTCTTC.